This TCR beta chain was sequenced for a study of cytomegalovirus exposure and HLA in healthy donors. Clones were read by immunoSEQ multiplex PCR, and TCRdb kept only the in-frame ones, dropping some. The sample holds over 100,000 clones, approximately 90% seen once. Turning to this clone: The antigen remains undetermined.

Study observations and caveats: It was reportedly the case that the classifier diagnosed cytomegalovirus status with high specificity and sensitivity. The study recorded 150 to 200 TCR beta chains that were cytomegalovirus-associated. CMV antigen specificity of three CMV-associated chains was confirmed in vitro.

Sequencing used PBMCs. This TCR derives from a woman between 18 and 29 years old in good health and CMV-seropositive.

CDR3 amino acids: CASSQQASSYNEQFF. CDR3 DNA: TGCGCCAGCAGCCAACAGGCCAGCTCCTACAATGAGCAGTTCTTC. The chain recombines TRBV4-1 with TRBJ2-1; D is unresolved. Germline V gives CDR1 MGHRA, CDR2 YSYEKL. The CDR3 runs to 15 residues. V was cut by 2 bases and J by 0 bases, with 8 bases left in between.